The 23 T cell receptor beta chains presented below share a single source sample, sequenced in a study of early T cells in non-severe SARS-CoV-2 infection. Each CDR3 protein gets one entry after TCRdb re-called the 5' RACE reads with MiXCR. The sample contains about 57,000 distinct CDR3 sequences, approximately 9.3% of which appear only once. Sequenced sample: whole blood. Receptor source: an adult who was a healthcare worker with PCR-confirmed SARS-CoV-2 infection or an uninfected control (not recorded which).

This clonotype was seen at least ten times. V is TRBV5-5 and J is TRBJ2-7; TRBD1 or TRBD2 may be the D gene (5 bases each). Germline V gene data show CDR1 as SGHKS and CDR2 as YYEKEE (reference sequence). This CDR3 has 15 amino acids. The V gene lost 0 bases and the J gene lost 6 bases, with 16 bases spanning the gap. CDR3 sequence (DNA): TGTGCCAGCAGCTTGGCCCTCCAGGGAGCGGCCGAGCAGTACTTC. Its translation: CASSLALQGAAEQYF. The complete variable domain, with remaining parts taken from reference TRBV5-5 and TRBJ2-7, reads DAGVTQSPTHLIKTRGQQVTLRCSPISGHKSVSWYQQVLGQGPQFIFQYYEKEERGRGNFPDRFSARQFPNYSSELNVNALLLGDSALYLCASSLALQGAAEQYFGPGTRLTVT.

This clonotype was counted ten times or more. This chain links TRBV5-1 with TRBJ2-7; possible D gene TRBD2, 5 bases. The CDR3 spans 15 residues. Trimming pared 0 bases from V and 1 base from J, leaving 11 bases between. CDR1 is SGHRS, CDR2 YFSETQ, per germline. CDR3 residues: CASSLGGAESYEQYF. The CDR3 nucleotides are TGCGCCAGCAGCTTGGGGGGAGCGGAGTCCTACGAGCAGTACTTC.

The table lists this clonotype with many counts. CDR3 protein: CASSLLGRGGETQYF. In DNA form, the CDR3 reads TGTGCCAGCAGTTTACTCGGGAGAGGCGGAGAGACCCAGTACTTC. The V call is TRBV12-3 or TRBV12-4, the J call TRBJ2-5; maybe TRBD2 (6 bases). The V end lost 2 bases, the J end lost 4 bases, and 14 bases lay between the germline ends. This CDR3 has 15 residues.

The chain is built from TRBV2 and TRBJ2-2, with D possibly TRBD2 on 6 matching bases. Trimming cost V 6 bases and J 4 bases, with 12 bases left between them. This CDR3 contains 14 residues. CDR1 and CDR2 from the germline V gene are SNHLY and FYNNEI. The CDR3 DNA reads TGTGCCAGCAGGGGAGGACGGACCACCGGGGAGCTGTTTTTT. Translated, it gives CASRGGRTTGELFF.

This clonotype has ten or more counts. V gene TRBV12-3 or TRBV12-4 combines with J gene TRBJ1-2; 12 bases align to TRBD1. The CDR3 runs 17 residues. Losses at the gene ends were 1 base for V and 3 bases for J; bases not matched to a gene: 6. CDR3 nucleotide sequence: TGTGCCAGCAGTTTAGTAGGGACAGGGGGCCTTGACTATGGCTACACCTTC. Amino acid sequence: CASSLVGTGGLDYGYTF.

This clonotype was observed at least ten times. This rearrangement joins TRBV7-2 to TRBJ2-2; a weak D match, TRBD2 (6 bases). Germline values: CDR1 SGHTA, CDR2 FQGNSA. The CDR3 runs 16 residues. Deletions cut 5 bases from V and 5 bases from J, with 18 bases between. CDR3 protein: CASSKAGTLHTGELFF. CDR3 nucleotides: TGTGCCAGCAGCAAGGCGGGGACTCTACATACCGGGGAGCTGTTTTTT.

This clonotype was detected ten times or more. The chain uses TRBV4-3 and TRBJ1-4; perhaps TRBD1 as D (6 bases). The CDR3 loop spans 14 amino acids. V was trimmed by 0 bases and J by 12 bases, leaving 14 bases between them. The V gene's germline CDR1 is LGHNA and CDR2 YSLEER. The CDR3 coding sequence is TGCGCCAGCAGCCAAGATTACAGGGACGGGGAACTGTTTTTT. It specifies CASSQDYRDGELFF.

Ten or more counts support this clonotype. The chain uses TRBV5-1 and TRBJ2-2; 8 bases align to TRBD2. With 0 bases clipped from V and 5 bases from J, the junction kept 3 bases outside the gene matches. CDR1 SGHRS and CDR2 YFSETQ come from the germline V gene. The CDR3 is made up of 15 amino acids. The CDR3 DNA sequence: TGCGCCAGCAGCTTGGAATCTAGCGGGACCGGGGAGCTGTTTTTT. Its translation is CASSLESSGTGELFF.

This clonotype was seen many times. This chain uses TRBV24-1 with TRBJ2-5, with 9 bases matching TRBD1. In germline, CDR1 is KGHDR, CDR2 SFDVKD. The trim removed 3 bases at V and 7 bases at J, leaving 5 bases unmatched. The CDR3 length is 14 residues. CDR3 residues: CATSDPGQGRTQYF. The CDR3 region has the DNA TGTGCCACCAGTGATCCTGGACAGGGGAGGACCCAGTACTTC.

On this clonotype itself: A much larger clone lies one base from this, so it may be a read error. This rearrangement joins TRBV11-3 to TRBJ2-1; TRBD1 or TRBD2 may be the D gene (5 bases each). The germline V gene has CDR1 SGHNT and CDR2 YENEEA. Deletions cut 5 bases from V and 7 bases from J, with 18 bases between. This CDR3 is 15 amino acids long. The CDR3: CASSLARGSSNEQFF. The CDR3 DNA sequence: TGTGCCAGCAGCCTCGCCCGGGGCTCGTCTAATGAGCAGTTCTTC.

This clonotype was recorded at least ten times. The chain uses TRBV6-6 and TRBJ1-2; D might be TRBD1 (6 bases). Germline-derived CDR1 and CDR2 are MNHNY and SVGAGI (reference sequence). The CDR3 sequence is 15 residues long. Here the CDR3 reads CATSGGGGGNYGYTF. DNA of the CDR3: TGTGCGACATCCGGAGGGGGAGGGGGTAACTATGGCTACACCTTC.

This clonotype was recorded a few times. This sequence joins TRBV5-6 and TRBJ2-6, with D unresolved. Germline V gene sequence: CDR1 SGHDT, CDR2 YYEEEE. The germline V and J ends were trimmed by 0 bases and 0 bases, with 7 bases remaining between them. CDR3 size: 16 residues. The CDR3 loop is CASSLGGSSGANVLTF. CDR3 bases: TGTGCCAGCAGCTTGGGCGGTAGCTCTGGGGCCAACGTCCTGACTTTC.

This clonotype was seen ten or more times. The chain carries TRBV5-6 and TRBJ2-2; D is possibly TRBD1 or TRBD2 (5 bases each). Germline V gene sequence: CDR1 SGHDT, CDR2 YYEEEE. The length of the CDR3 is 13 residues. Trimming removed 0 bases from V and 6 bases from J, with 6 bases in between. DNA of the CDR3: TGTGCCAGCAGCTTGGTGGGGGCCGGGGAGCTGTTTTTT. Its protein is CASSLVGAGELFF.

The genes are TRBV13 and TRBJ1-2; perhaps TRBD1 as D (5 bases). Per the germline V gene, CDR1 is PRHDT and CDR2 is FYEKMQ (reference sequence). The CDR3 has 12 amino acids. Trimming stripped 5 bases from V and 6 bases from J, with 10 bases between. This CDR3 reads CASSPSGHGYTF. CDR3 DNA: TGTGCCAGCAGCCCTTCAGGGCATGGCTACACCTTC.

The CDR3 DNA sequence: TGTGCCAGCTCACCTTACGCGGGCGCTGAAGCTTTCTTT. The encoded protein is CASSPYAGAEAFF. The chain employs TRBV18 and TRBJ1-1; no definite D call. Germline values: CDR1 KGHSH, CDR2 LQKENI. The V and J ends lost 3 bases and 6 bases respectively, with 11 bases between them. This CDR3 is 13 amino acids long.

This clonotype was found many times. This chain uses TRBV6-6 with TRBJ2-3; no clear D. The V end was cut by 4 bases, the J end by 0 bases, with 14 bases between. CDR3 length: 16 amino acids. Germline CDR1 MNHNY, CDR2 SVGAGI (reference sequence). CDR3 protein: CASSSLPPASTDTQYF. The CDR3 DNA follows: TGTGCCAGCAGTTCCCTCCCCCCAGCAAGCACAGATACGCAGTATTTT.

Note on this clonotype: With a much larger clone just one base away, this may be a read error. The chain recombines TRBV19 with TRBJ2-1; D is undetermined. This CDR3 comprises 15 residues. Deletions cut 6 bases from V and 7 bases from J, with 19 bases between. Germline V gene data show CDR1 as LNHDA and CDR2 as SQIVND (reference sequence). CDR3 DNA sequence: TGTGCCAGTAGAACGCCTGGTGGGGAAAAAAATGAGCAGTTCTTC. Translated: CASRTPGGEKNEQFF.

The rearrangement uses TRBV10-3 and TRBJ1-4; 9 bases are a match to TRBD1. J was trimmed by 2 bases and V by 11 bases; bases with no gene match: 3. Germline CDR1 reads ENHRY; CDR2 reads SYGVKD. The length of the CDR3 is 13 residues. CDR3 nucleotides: TGTGCCTCAACAGGGGGCACTAATGAAAAACTGTTTTTT. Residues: CASTGGTNEKLFF.

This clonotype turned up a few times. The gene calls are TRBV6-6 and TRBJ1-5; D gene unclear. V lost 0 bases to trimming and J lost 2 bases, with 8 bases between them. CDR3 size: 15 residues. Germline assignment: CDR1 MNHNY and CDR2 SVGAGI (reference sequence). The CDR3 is CASSYSTSGNQPQHF. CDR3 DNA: TGTGCCAGCAGTTACTCGACAAGCGGCAATCAGCCCCAGCATTTT.

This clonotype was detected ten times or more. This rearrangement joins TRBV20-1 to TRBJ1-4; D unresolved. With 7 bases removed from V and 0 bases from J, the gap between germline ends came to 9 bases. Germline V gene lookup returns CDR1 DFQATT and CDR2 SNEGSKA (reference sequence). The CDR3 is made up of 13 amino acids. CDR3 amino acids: CSVEAATNEKLFF. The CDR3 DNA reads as TGCAGTGTCGAGGCGGCAACTAATGAAAAACTGTTTTTT.

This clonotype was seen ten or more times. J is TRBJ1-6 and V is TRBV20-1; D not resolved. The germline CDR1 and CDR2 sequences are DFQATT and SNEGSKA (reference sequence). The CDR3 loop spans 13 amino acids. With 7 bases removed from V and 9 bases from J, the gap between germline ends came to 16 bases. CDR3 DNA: TGCAGTGTGGTCCGGATTGGCGGTTCACCCCTCCACTTT. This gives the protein CSVVRIGGSPLHF.

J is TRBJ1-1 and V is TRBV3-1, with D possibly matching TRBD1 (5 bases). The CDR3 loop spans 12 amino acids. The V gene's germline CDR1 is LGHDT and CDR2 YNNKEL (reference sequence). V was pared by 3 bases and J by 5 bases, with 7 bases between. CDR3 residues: CASSQRGTEAFF. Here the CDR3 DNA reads TGTGCCAGCAGCCAGCGGGGGACTGAAGCTTTCTTT.

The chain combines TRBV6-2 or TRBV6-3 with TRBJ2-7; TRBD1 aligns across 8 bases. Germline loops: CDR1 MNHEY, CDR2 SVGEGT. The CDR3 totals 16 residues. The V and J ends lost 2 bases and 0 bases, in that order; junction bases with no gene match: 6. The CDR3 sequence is CASSYPLGQASYEQYF. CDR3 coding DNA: TGTGCCAGCAGTTACCCCCTGGGACAGGCCTCCTACGAGCAGTACTTC.